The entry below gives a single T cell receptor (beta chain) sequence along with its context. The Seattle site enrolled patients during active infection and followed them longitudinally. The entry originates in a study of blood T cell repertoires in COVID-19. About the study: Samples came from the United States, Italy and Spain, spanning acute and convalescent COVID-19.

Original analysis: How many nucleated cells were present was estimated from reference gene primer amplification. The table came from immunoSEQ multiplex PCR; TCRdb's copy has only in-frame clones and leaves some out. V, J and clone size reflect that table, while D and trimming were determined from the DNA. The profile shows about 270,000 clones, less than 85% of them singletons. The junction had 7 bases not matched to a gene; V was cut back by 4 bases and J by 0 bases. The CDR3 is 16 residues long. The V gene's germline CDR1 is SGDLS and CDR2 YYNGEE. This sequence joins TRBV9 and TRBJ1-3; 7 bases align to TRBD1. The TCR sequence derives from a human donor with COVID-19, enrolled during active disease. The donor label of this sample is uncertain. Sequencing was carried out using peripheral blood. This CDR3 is CASSRLGQVSGNTIYF. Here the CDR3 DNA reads TGTGCCAGCAGCCGCCTCGGACAGGTCTCTGGAAACACCATATATTTT.